This T cell receptor (beta chain) was captured in a study of T-cell memory formation after mild COVID-19. Trimming shortened V by 3 bases and J by 3 bases, and 17 bases separated the two germline ends. The CDR3 extends over 16 amino acids. Per the germline V gene, CDR1 is MGHRA and CDR2 is YSYEKL. A few counts support this clonotype. TCRdb reanalysed the 5' RACE reads using MiXCR and keeps one entry per CDR3 protein. The table shows around 200,000 distinct CDR3 sequences, with about a fifth occurring only once. Source material: PBMCs or a T cell subset sorted from them (not recorded which). The chain couples TRBV4-1 to TRBJ1-1, with D perhaps TRBD1 (5 bases). The source of this sequence is an adult woman who had mild COVID-19 (a few samples of this study predate the infection). Cell type and time point are not known. The CDR3 DNA is TGCGCCAGCAGCCAGGCACAGGAGTATGCGGACACTGAAGCTTTCTTT. This codes for CASSQAQEYADTEAFF.